What follows are 25 T cell receptor beta chains derived from one specimen sequenced in a study of CD8 T cells in ankylosing spondylitis. TCRdb re-derived calls from the 5' RACE reads in MiXCR, one entry per CDR3 protein. The profile shows about 240,000 distinct CDR3 sequences, 7.5% to 9% of them singletons. Material for sequencing was blood, either unsorted or a sorted T cell fraction (not recorded which). The receptors originated from a male donor with ankylosing spondylitis or in good health (not recorded which).

This clonotype was recorded at least ten times. The chain couples TRBV7-6 to TRBJ1-1, with D unclear. The germline V gene has CDR1 SGHVS and CDR2 FNYEAQ. V lost 5 bases and J lost 3, with 16 bases in between. The CDR3 length is 15 residues. The CDR3 nucleotides are TGTGCCAGCAGCCCATCCCAGGATACCTACACTGAAGCTTTCTTT. It yields the protein CASSPSQDTYTEAFF. Complete variable domain (other parts from reference TRBV7-6 and TRBJ1-1): GAGVSQSPRYKVTKRGQDVALRCDPISGHVSLYWYRQALGQGPEFLTYFNYEAQQDKSGLPNDRFSAERPEGSISTLTIQRTEQRDSAMYRCASSPSQDTYTEAFFGQGTRLTVV.

This clonotype was seen repeatedly, ten times or more. CDR3 amino acids: CASGLQGGPPYNEQFF. In DNA form, the CDR3 reads TGTGCCAGCGGTCTACAGGGAGGGCCGCCCTACAATGAGCAGTTCTTC. The J gene is TRBJ2-1, the V gene TRBV6-2 or TRBV6-3; D perhaps matches TRBD2 (7 bases). This CDR3 spans 16 amino acids. Trimming took 8 bases from V and 2 from J, leaving 19 bases between them. CDR1 is MNHEY, CDR2 SVGEGT, per germline.

This clonotype was found a few times. The chain uses TRBV11-1 and TRBJ2-3, with D perhaps TRBD2 (6 bases). Germline CDR1 reads SGHAT; CDR2 reads FQDESV (reference sequence). V lost 2 bases and J lost 0, with 24 bases in between. This CDR3 region has 20 residues. CDR3 sequence reads: CASSLPSSPPGGESTDTQYF. DNA of the CDR3: TGTGCCAGCAGCTTACCATCTTCCCCCCCGGGCGGGGAGAGCACAGATACGCAGTATTTT.

This clonotype was detected many times. The chain carries TRBV20-1 and TRBJ2-3, with TRBD2 matching over 8 bases. The germline V gene has CDR1 DFQATT and CDR2 SNEGSKA (reference sequence). This CDR3 spans 14 amino acids. The ends lost 5 bases at V and 0 bases at J; junction bases unmatched: 4. The CDR3 spells CSALTSDSTDTQYF. In DNA, the CDR3 is TGCAGTGCTCTGACTAGCGACAGCACAGATACGCAGTATTTT.

The V gene is TRBV7-2, the J gene TRBJ1-1; 7 bases fit TRBD1. Trimming at V came to 8 bases and at J to 2 bases, leaving 11 bases not matched to a gene. Germline V CDR1 and CDR2: SGHTA, FQGNSA. The CDR3 spans 15 residues. The CDR3 spells CASAPGDRANTEAFF. Written as DNA, the CDR3 is TGTGCCAGCGCACCCGGGGACAGAGCAAACACTGAAGCTTTCTTT.

This clonotype was seen a handful of times. The gene calls are TRBV5-1 and TRBJ2-1; D not resolved. This CDR3 has 13 residues. V was pared by 3 bases and J by 0 bases, with 4 bases between. Germline lookup yields CDR1 SGHRS and CDR2 YFSETQ. Here the CDR3 reads CASSYSSYNEQFF. DNA of the CDR3: TGCGCCAGCAGCTACTCCTCCTACAATGAGCAGTTCTTC.

This clonotype was seen ten or more times. The rearrangement uses TRBV20-1 and TRBJ1-2; 11 bases match TRBD1. Germline V gives CDR1 DFQATT, CDR2 SNEGSKA (reference sequence). V shed 7 bases, J shed 4 bases, and the junction held 2 bases outside the gene matches. The CDR3 is made up of 12 amino acids. CDR3 sequence reads: CSGGQGGYGYTF. CDR3 DNA: TGCAGTGGGGGACAGGGGGGCTATGGCTACACCTTC.

The rearrangement links TRBV19 to TRBJ1-1; D call uncertain. Per the germline V gene, CDR1 is LNHDA and CDR2 is SQIVND (reference sequence). The CDR3 spans 13 residues. Trimming pared 7 bases from V and 1 base from J, leaving 10 bases between. CDR3 coding DNA: TGTGCCAGTACGGCCCTTCGGAACACTGAAGCTTTCTTT. It specifies CASTALRNTEAFF.

This clonotype has ten or more counts. The chain couples TRBV18 to TRBJ2-7, with a weak D call TRBD2 (6 bases). The CDR3 has 16 residues. The germline V gene encodes CDR1 KGHSH and CDR2 LQKENI. Deletions cut 0 bases from V and 7 bases from J, with 19 bases between. In DNA, the CDR3 is TGTGCCAGCTCACCACCGGGACTCCGACCTCCCCTAGAGCAGTACTTC. It translates to CASSPPGLRPPLEQYF.

This clonotype has at least ten counts. In DNA form, the CDR3 reads TGCAGTGCTGCGGAGGCGGGCCGAGCCCACAATGAGCAGTTCTTC. Protein sequence: CSAAEAGRAHNEQFF. The chain combines TRBV20-1 with TRBJ2-1, with D possibly being TRBD2 (5 bases). V lost 5 bases, J lost 5 bases, and 19 bases lay in between. Germline V gene data show CDR1 as DFQATT and CDR2 as SNEGSKA (reference sequence). CDR3 size: 15 residues.

The genes are TRBV20-1 and TRBJ2-3, with 7 positions matching TRBD2. The CDR3 has 13 amino acids. Looked up from germline, CDR1 is DFQATT and CDR2 is SNEGSKA (reference sequence). The V segment lost 3 bases and the J segment 1 base; nucleotides outside the gene matches: 1. The CDR3 spells CSASSGGTDTQYF. The CDR3 nucleotides are TGCAGTGCTAGCAGCGGGGGCACAGATACGCAGTATTTT.

In this sample, this clonotype turned up many times. The genes are TRBV11-2 and TRBJ2-3; D not certain. There are 17 residues in the CDR3. Per the germline V gene, CDR1 is SGHAT and CDR2 is FQNNGV. The ends were cut back, 1 base at V and 0 bases at J, with 14 bases in the middle. The DNA for the CDR3 is TGTGCCAGCAGCTTAGCCGGGCAGCTTTTTAGCACAGATACGCAGTATTTT. Its translation is CASSLAGQLFSTDTQYF.

The chain links TRBV7-3 to TRBJ1-1, with 7 bases identical to TRBD1. CDR1 SGHTA and CDR2 FQGTGA come from the germline V gene. This CDR3 region has 16 residues. V lost 0 bases to trimming and J lost 3 bases; unmatched junction nucleotides: 7. CDR3 nucleotides: TGTGCCAGCAGCTTAACAGGGGGCAAAGGGGACACTGAAGCTTTCTTT. Translated, it gives CASSLTGGKGDTEAFF.

The V call is TRBV4-1, the J call TRBJ2-7; no clear D gene. Germline V gene data show CDR1 as MGHRA and CDR2 as YSYEKL. The CDR3 extends over 13 amino acids. The V end lost 0 bases, the J end lost 9 bases, and 12 bases lay between the germline ends. CDR3 nucleotides: TGCGCCAGCAGCCAAGACTCGACCAAGGGGCAGTACTTC. Translation: CASSQDSTKGQYF.

This clonotype was detected many times. The gene calls are TRBV7-9 and TRBJ1-5; tentative D call: TRBD1 (5 bases). Germline-derived CDR1 and CDR2 are SEHNR and FQNEAQ (reference sequence). The CDR3 totals 16 residues. V lost 5 bases and J 0 bases, leaving 14 bases between the germline ends. DNA for the CDR3: TGTGCCAGCAGCGCTCAGGAGGGGCTTAGCAATCAGCCCCAGCATTTT. It yields the protein CASSAQEGLSNQPQHF.

This clonotype showed up just a few times. This chain joins TRBV30 and TRBJ1-1; D call uncertain. CDR3 size: 13 residues. The V end lost 0 bases, the J end lost 0 bases, and 5 bases lay between the germline ends. Per germline, CDR1 GTSNPN and CDR2 SVGIG (reference sequence). The CDR3 spells CAWSVGVNTEAFF. CDR3 DNA sequence: TGTGCCTGGAGTGTTGGGGTGAACACTGAAGCTTTCTTT. Filled out from reference TRBV30 and TRBJ1-1, the complete variable domain reads SQTIHQWPATLVQPVGSPLSLECTVEGTSNPNLYWYRQAAGRGLQLLFYSVGIGQISSEVPQNLSASRPQDRQFILSSKKLLLSDSGFYLCAWSVGVNTEAFFGQGTRLTVV.

This clonotype was picked up a small number of times. This chain joins TRBV20-1 and TRBJ2-7, with TRBD1 matching over 10 bases. Germline values: CDR1 DFQATT, CDR2 SNEGSKA (reference sequence). The CDR3 runs 14 residues. Trimming at V came to 2 bases and at J to 3 bases, leaving 4 bases not matched to a gene. The CDR3 protein is CSARIRDRGYEQYF. CDR3 bases: TGCAGTGCTAGAATCCGGGACAGGGGCTACGAGCAGTACTTC.

This clonotype was counted ten times or more. The chain couples TRBV14 to TRBJ1-4; D gene uncertain. The CDR3 sequence is 12 residues long. V was cut by 9 bases and J by 8 bases, with 13 bases left in between. Germline V gives CDR1 SGHDN, CDR2 FVKESK. DNA for the CDR3: TGTGCCAGTCGAGCGGCCACCGAAAAACTGTTTTTT. This translates into CASRAATEKLFF.

This clonotype was counted many times. The chain joins TRBV20-1 to TRBJ1-2, with a possible D match to TRBD1 (6 bases). The CDR3 spans 14 residues. V lost 4 bases, J lost 0 bases, and 12 bases lay in between. Per germline, CDR1 DFQATT and CDR2 SNEGSKA (reference sequence). CDR3 amino acids: CSATGGTSNYGYTF. The CDR3 coding sequence is TGCAGTGCTACTGGGGGGACATCTAACTATGGCTACACCTTC.

This clonotype appeared a few times. The genes are TRBV12-3 or TRBV12-4 and TRBJ1-2, with D tentatively TRBD1 (6 bases). Trimming took 5 bases from V and 6 from J, leaving 16 bases between them. This CDR3 is 14 amino acids long. This chain's CDR3 is CASSLTGTPDGYTF. In DNA, the CDR3 is TGTGCCAGCAGTCTAACCGGGACACCAGATGGCTACACCTTC.

This clonotype appeared many times. This chain connects TRBV20-1 to TRBJ1-1; 11 nucleotides agree with TRBD1. CDR1 and CDR2 from the germline V gene are DFQATT and SNEGSKA (reference sequence). Unmatched junction bases numbered 7, after V lost 4 bases and J lost 6 bases. The CDR3 runs 14 residues. The chain's CDR3 is CSAINRDRGAEAFF. The CDR3 DNA follows: TGCAGTGCTATTAACCGGGACAGGGGGGCTGAAGCTTTCTTT.

The V call is TRBV27, the J call TRBJ2-1; TRBD1 matches 10 bases. J gave up 9 bases and V 5 bases, and 16 bases lay outside the gene matches. The germline V gene encodes CDR1 MNHEY and CDR2 SMNVEV (reference sequence). This CDR3 is 17 amino acids long. CDR3 sequence reads: CASSPQGDRGPGSEQFF. DNA for the CDR3: TGTGCCAGCAGTCCACAGGGGGACAGGGGACCTGGGAGTGAGCAGTTCTTC.

This clonotype has ten or more counts. The V call is TRBV2, the J call TRBJ2-1; 8 positions agree with TRBD2. This CDR3 comprises 13 residues. Germline CDR1 SNHLY, CDR2 FYNNEI. Unmatched junction bases numbered 4, after V lost 6 bases and J lost 6 bases. Here the CDR3 DNA reads TGTGCCAGCAGCGCGGGGGGAGTCAATGAGCAGTTCTTC. Encoded protein: CASSAGGVNEQFF.

In its sample, this clonotype was seen many times. This sequence joins TRBV11-2 and TRBJ2-1, with 7 positions matching TRBD1. Germline V gene sequence: CDR1 SGHAT, CDR2 FQNNGV. This CDR3 has 15 amino acids. The V and J ends lost 5 bases and 3 bases, in that order; junction bases with no gene match: 7. The chain's CDR3 is CASSPSRDSYNEQFF. CDR3 nucleotides: TGTGCCAGCAGCCCCAGCCGGGACAGCTACAATGAGCAGTTCTTC.

This clonotype was picked up many times. The chain employs TRBV9 and TRBJ2-5; D ambiguous. Trimming removed 3 bases at V and 1 base at J, with 22 bases between. Germline V CDR1 and CDR2: SGDLS, YYNGEE. The CDR3 contains 18 residues. The CDR3 DNA follows: TGTGCCAGCAGCGACGGCCCTTTAATGCGGTTGGGCCAAGAGACCCAGTACTTC. As protein: CASSDGPLMRLGQETQYF.